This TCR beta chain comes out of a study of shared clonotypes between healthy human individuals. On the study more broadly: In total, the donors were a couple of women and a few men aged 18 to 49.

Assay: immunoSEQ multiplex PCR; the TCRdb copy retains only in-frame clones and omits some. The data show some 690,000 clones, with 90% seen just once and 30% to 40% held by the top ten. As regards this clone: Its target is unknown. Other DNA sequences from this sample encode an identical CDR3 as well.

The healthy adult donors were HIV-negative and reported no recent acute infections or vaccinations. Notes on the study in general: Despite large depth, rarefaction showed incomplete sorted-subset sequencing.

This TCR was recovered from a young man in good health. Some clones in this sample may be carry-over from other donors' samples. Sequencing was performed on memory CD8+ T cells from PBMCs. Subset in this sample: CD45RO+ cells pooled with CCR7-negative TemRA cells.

CDR3 amino acids: CASSLASSYNEQFF. In DNA form, the CDR3 reads TGTGCCAGCAGTTTAGCGAGCTCCTACAATGAGCAGTTCTTC. The chain carries TRBV28 and TRBJ2-1; D not certain. Trimming pared 2 bases from V and 0 bases from J, leaving 5 bases between. The CDR3 is 14 amino acids. Germline V gene data show CDR1 as MDHEN and CDR2 as SYDVKM. Complete variable domain (other parts from reference TRBV28 and TRBJ2-1): DVKVTQSSRYLVKRTGEKVFLECVQDMDHENMFWYRQDPGLGLRLIYFSYDVKMKEKGDIPEGYSVSREKKERFSLILESASTNQTSMYLCASSLASSYNEQFFGPGTRLTVL.